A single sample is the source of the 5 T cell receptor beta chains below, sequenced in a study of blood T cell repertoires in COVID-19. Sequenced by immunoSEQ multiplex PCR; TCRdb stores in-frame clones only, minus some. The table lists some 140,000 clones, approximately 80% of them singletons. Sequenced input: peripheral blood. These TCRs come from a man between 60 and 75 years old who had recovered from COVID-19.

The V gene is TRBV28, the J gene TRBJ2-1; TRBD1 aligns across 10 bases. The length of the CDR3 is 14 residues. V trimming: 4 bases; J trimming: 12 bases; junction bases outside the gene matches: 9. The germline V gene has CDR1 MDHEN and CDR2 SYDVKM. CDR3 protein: CASSSGDRGQGQFF. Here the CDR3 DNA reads TGTGCCAGCAGTTCCGGGGACAGGGGTCAAGGGCAGTTCTTC.

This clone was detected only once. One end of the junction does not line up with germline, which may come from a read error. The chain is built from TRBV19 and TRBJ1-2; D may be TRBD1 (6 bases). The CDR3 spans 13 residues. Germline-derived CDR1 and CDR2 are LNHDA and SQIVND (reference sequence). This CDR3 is CASSANDRPAFSF. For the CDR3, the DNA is TGTGCCAGTAGTGCTAACGACAGGCCCGCTTTTTCCTTC.

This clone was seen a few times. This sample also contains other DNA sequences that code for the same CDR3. In nucleotides, the CDR3 is TGTGCCAGCAGTTCTTTCTACGAGCAGTACTTC. Encoded protein: CASSSFYEQYF. The chain carries TRBV6-2 or TRBV6-3 and TRBJ2-7; D unresolved. V was shortened by 4 bases and J by 3 bases, with 4 bases between the two germline ends. The germline gives CDR1 MNHEY, CDR2 SVGEGT. This CDR3 spans 11 amino acids.

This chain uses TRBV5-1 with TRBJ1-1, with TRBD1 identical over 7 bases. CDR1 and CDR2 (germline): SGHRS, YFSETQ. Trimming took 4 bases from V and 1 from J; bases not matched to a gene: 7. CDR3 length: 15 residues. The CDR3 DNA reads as TGCGCCAGCAGCCCCCGGACAGGTACGAACACTGAAGCTTTCTTT. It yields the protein CASSPRTGTNTEAFF.

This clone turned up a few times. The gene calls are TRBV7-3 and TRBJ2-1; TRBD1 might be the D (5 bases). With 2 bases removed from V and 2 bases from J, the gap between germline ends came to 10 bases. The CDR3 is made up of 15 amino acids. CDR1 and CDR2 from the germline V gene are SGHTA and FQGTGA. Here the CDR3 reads CASSLEQATYNEQFF. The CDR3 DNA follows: TGTGCCAGCAGCTTAGAACAGGCTACCTACAATGAGCAGTTCTTC.